Included here is one TCR beta chain sequence, with context. One end of the junction does not line up with germline, which may come from a read error. The data were taken from a study of T cell clones after liver transplantation. Study overall: In this trial, immunosuppression withdrawal was attempted within 2 years of liver transplant. Pre-transplant mixed lymphocyte reactions yielded third-party-reactive TCRbeta sequences as comparators for graft-donor-reactive sequences. HCV positivity affected three of eight recipients; the rest lacked autoimmune or viral indications. Patients counted as tolerant after at least one year off all immunosuppression, enzymes not exceeding twice normal.

The CDR3 length is 10 residues. Germline values: CDR1 MDHEN, CDR2 SYDVKM. The method was immunoSEQ multiplex PCR; TCRdb's version includes in-frame clones alone and lacks a portion of them. The sample carries 60,000 or so clones, over 60% recorded once. The chain has TRBV28 and TRBJ2-7; D is unresolved. The receptor was isolated from a human patient who received a liver transplant. A share of the T cells may be of graft donor origin. Sequenced material: CD4+ T cells from blood, taken at the 22-month timepoint. The DNA of the CDR3 is TGTGCCAGCAGGTCCTGCGAGCAGTACTTC. This encodes CASRSCEQYF.